These 23 T cell receptor beta chains were sequenced from one sample in a study of T-cell reconstitution after alpha-beta-depleted transplantation in children. Unique molecular identifiers tagged the TCRbeta library. TCRdb itself ran the PCR reads through MiXCR, one entry per CDR3 protein. The sample has approximately 520,000 distinct CDR3 sequences, about an eighth seen once. The sequenced sample was PBMCs, mostly from graft donor cells, obtained 180 days after TCRalphabeta/CD19-depleted stem cell transplant. All receptors derive from a female patient between 2 and 10 years old who had a stem cell transplant for aplastic anemia, so the T cells may come from the graft donor.

V gene TRBV5-1 combines with J gene TRBJ1-3; 11 bases are a match to TRBD1. Germline values: CDR1 SGHRS, CDR2 YFSETQ. The CDR3 length is 15 residues. V lost 6 bases and J lost 3; bases outside the gene matches: 5. CDR3: CASKMDRGLGNTIYF. The DNA for the CDR3 is TGCGCCAGCAAGATGGACAGGGGGCTTGGAAACACCATATATTTT.

This chain links TRBV7-8 with TRBJ2-1; 12 bases agree with TRBD2. Germline V gene data show CDR1 as SGHVS and CDR2 as FQNEAQ. The V and J ends lost 5 bases and 6 bases, in that order; junction bases with no gene match: 8. The CDR3 consists of 16 residues. CDR3 loop: CASSALAGGPGNEQFF. CDR3 nucleotides: TGTGCCAGCAGCGCCCTAGCGGGAGGGCCGGGCAATGAGCAGTTCTTC. Full variable domain (remainder filled in from reference TRBV7-8 and TRBJ2-1): GAGVSQSPRYKVAKRGQDVALRCDPISGHVSLFWYQQALGQGPEFLTYFQNEAQLDKSGLPSDRFFAERPEGSVSTLKIQRTQQEDSAVYLCASSALAGGPGNEQFFGPGTRLTVL.

This clonotype was recorded a few times. The chain joins TRBV6-5 to TRBJ2-5; TRBD2 aligns across 9 bases. Per the germline V gene, CDR1 is MNHEY and CDR2 is SVGAGI. The CDR3 is made up of 15 amino acids. After removal of 6 bases from V and 4 bases from J, the junction contained 9 bases not matched to a gene. Here the CDR3 reads CASSYGGRALETQYF. CDR3 nucleotides: TGTGCCAGCAGCTACGGCGGGAGGGCCTTAGAGACCCAGTACTTC.

V usage is TRBV7-2 and J usage is TRBJ2-2; 8 bases map to TRBD2. The V gene's germline CDR1 is SGHTA and CDR2 FQGNSA. With V trimmed by 2 bases and J by 1 base, 6 bases remained unmatched. This CDR3 contains 17 residues. The CDR3 region has the DNA TGTGCCAGCAGCTTAAAACCGAGCGGGGGGAACACCGGGGAGCTGTTTTTT. Residues: CASSLKPSGGNTGELFF.

The table lists this clonotype with a few counts. The CDR3 is CASDTGLITGELFF. CDR3 DNA: TGTGCCAGCGATACGGGACTAATCACCGGGGAGCTGTTTTTT. The J gene is TRBJ2-2, the V gene TRBV11-2, with 7 bases aligning to TRBD2. The J segment lost 4 bases and the V segment lost 8 bases, leaving 7 bases of the junction unmatched. This CDR3 is built from 14 residues. The germline CDR1 and CDR2 sequences are SGHAT and FQNNGV.

This clonotype was observed many times. The chain employs TRBV7-3 and TRBJ2-2, with 10 bases fitting TRBD2. CDR1 is SGHTA and CDR2 is FQGTGA in the germline V gene. The CDR3 contains 15 residues. Trimming removed 5 bases from V and 2 bases from J; junction bases left unmatched: 2. CDR3 loop: CASSPSGSNTGELFF. CDR3 DNA: TGTGCCAGCAGCCCTAGCGGGAGTAACACCGGGGAGCTGTTTTTT. Based on the CDR3 plus reference TRBV7-3 and TRBJ2-2, the full variable domain is GAGVSQTPSNKVTEKGKYVELRCDPISGHTALYWYRQSLGQGPEFLIYFQGTGAADDSGLPNDRFFAVRPEGSVSTLKIQRTERGDSAVYLCASSPSGSNTGELFFGEGSRLTVL.

The V and J genes are TRBV7-9 and TRBJ2-3, with 9 bases lining up with TRBD1. Germline V gene data show CDR1 as SEHNR and CDR2 as FQNEAQ (reference sequence). The length of the CDR3 is 16 residues. The J segment lost 3 bases and the V segment lost 3 bases, leaving 7 bases of the junction unmatched. This CDR3 reads CASSFPSGQGTDTQYF. Written as DNA, the CDR3 is TGTGCCAGCAGCTTCCCCTCTGGACAGGGGACAGATACGCAGTATTTT.

A few counts support this clonotype. The chain is built from TRBV12-3 or TRBV12-4 and TRBJ1-1; 7 nucleotides match TRBD1. This CDR3 is built from 17 residues. After removal of 7 bases from V and 0 bases from J, the junction contained 14 bases not matched to a gene. CDR3 region: CASTLGSRGTLNTEAFF. CDR3 nucleotide sequence: TGTGCCAGCACTTTGGGATCCAGGGGGACCTTGAACACTGAAGCTTTCTTT.

This clonotype occurred a few times. This chain connects TRBV6-2 or TRBV6-3 to TRBJ2-1; 12 bases are shared with TRBD2. Germline CDR1 and CDR2: MNHEY and SVGEGT. The trim removed 6 bases at V and 8 bases at J, leaving 8 bases unmatched. CDR3 length: 15 amino acids. CDR3 bases: TGTGCCAGCAGGTACCTAGCGGGAGGGGCGGATGAGCAGTTCTTC. Translating gives CASRYLAGGADEQFF.

CDR3 protein: CASSRAGTGANEQYF. CDR3 nucleotide sequence: TGTGCCAGCAGCCGAGCCGGGACAGGAGCCAACGAGCAGTACTTC. V gene TRBV6-2 or TRBV6-3 combines with J gene TRBJ2-7; the match to TRBD1 covers 8 bases. CDR3 size: 15 residues. Trimming removed 6 bases from V and 5 bases from J; junction bases left unmatched: 12. Per germline, CDR1 MNHEY and CDR2 SVGEGT.

This clonotype has a handful of counts. The V gene is TRBV18, the J gene TRBJ2-2; D is undetermined. The CDR3 is 17 amino acids. V lost 3 bases and J 0 bases, leaving 14 bases between the germline ends. From germline, CDR1 is KGHSH and CDR2 LQKENI. CDR3 in DNA: TGTGCCAGCTCACCTTTTTGGCTAGAGCCGAACACCGGGGAGCTGTTTTTT. It encodes CASSPFWLEPNTGELFF.

The chain recombines TRBV6-5 with TRBJ2-6; the match to TRBD1 covers 8 bases. CDR3 length: 16 residues. J was trimmed by 4 bases and V by 2 bases; bases with no gene match: 4. In germline, CDR1 is MNHEY, CDR2 SVGAGI. The CDR3 bases are TGTGCCAGCAGTTACCAGGGGGCGCAAGGGGCCAACGTCCTGACTTTC. Translating gives CASSYQGAQGANVLTF.

This clonotype was found a few times. This rearrangement joins TRBV9 to TRBJ2-1; possible D gene TRBD1, 5 bases. The germline CDR1 and CDR2 sequences are SGDLS and YYNGEE. Trimming took 0 bases from V and 10 from J, leaving 8 bases between them. The length of the CDR3 is 12 residues. The CDR3 here is CASSVDWGEQFF. CDR3 in DNA: TGTGCCAGCAGCGTAGACTGGGGCGAGCAGTTCTTC.

This rearrangement joins TRBV12-3 or TRBV12-4 to TRBJ2-3, with a possible D match to TRBD2 (5 bases). This CDR3 region has 12 residues. Trimming left V 2 bases short and J 8 bases short, with 8 bases between. The CDR3 reads CASSLSGGTQYF. In DNA, the CDR3 is TGTGCCAGCAGTTTAAGCGGAGGTACGCAGTATTTT.

V usage is TRBV28 and J usage is TRBJ2-2; no definite D call. Germline values: CDR1 MDHEN, CDR2 SYDVKM. The CDR3 runs to 16 residues. Trimming shortened V by 4 bases and J by 0 bases, and 12 bases separated the two germline ends. The CDR3 sequence: CASSSWVPANTGELFF. The CDR3 bases are TGTGCCAGCAGTTCATGGGTCCCCGCGAACACCGGGGAGCTGTTTTTT.

This sequence joins TRBV19 and TRBJ1-1; 7 nucleotides agree with TRBD1. Germline V gene data show CDR1 as LNHDA and CDR2 as SQIVND (reference sequence). This CDR3 spans 14 amino acids. V lost 3 bases to trimming and J lost 3 bases; unmatched junction nucleotides: 4. The CDR3 region is CASSMRQGYTEAFF. The DNA for the CDR3 is TGTGCCAGTAGTATGAGACAGGGTTACACTGAAGCTTTCTTT.

The chain couples TRBV9 to TRBJ2-4, with D unresolved. V lost 0 bases, J lost 8 bases, and 12 bases lay in between. The germline V gene has CDR1 SGDLS and CDR2 YYNGEE. The CDR3 is made up of 14 amino acids. In nucleotides, the CDR3 is TGTGCCAGCAGCGTAGATTCACCCTCTGACATTCAGTACTTC. It yields the protein CASSVDSPSDIQYF.

This chain links TRBV4-1 with TRBJ2-1; 10 bases are shared with TRBD2. Germline CDR1 reads MGHRA; CDR2 reads YSYEKL. CDR3 size: 17 residues. J gave up 4 bases and V 0 bases, and 6 bases lay outside the gene matches. The CDR3 region has the DNA TGCGCCAGCAGCCAAGACGGGGCTAGCGGGAGATACAATGAGCAGTTCTTC. It codes for CASSQDGASGRYNEQFF.

This chain links TRBV5-1 with TRBJ2-7; 7 bases are a match to TRBD1. CDR3 length: 15 residues. Losses at the gene ends were 0 bases for V and 6 bases for J; bases not matched to a gene: 9. From germline, CDR1 is SGHRS and CDR2 YFSETQ. The CDR3 sequence is CASSLDRDRVAEQYF. CDR3 nucleotides: TGCGCCAGCAGCTTGGACCGGGACAGAGTGGCCGAGCAGTACTTC.

The genes are TRBV18 and TRBJ1-1; 11 bases agree with TRBD1. Germline V lookup: CDR1 KGHSH, CDR2 LQKENI. This CDR3 spans 15 amino acids. With V trimmed by 8 bases and J by 0 bases, 5 bases remained unmatched. CDR3: CASTGQGALNTEAFF. The DNA for the CDR3 is TGTGCCAGCACCGGACAGGGGGCCCTGAACACTGAAGCTTTCTTT. The full variable domain, rest sourced from reference TRBV18 and TRBJ1-1, is NAGVMQNPRHLVRRRGQEARLRCSPMKGHSHVYWYRQLPEEGLKFMVYLQKENIIDESGMPKERFSAEFPKEGPSILRIQQVVRGDSAAYFCASTGQGALNTEAFFGQGTRLTVV.

The V call is TRBV4-3, the J call TRBJ2-7; TRBD2 might be the D (6 bases). CDR1 is LGHNA, CDR2 YSLEER, per germline. V lost 0 bases to trimming and J lost 6 bases, with 15 bases between them. The CDR3 extends over 15 amino acids. The CDR3 DNA reads TGCGCCAGCAGCCAAGATCCGGGGGTGCTCTCCGAGCAGTACTTC. It is translated as CASSQDPGVLSEQYF.

In its sample, this clonotype was seen many times. The chain joins TRBV18 to TRBJ2-2; D might be TRBD1 (6 bases). V was pared by 3 bases and J by 5 bases, with 13 bases between. Germline values: CDR1 KGHSH, CDR2 LQKENI. The CDR3 has 15 residues. The CDR3 nucleotides read TGTGCCAGCTCACCGACGGCACAGGGAACCGGGGAGCTGTTTTTT. The encoded protein is CASSPTAQGTGELFF. The complete variable domain, with remaining parts taken from reference TRBV18 and TRBJ2-2, reads NAGVMQNPRHLVRRRGQEARLRCSPMKGHSHVYWYRQLPEEGLKFMVYLQKENIIDESGMPKERFSAEFPKEGPSILRIQQVVRGDSAAYFCASSPTAQGTGELFFGEGSRLTVL.

The chain links TRBV20-1 to TRBJ1-6; D is ambiguous. V dropped 5 bases and J dropped 0 bases, with 11 bases sitting between them. CDR1 and CDR2 from the germline V gene are DFQATT and SNEGSKA (reference sequence). The CDR3 covers 15 residues. The CDR3 sequence is CSAGDGRSYNSPLHF. CDR3 DNA sequence: TGCAGTGCTGGTGACGGTCGCTCCTATAATTCACCCCTCCACTTT.